The 17 T cell receptor beta chains presented below share a single source sample, sequenced in a study of T cells after somatic rescue of genetic block. The repertoire was sequenced with immunoSEQ multiplex PCR; TCRdb's copy has only in-frame clones and lacks some. The table includes 60,000 to 75,000 clones, around 90% detected once. What was sequenced was peripheral blood mononuclear cells (PBMCs). These receptors originate from a man in his forties or fifties.

The count of this clone is one. The chain uses TRBV5-5 and TRBJ2-2, with D maybe TRBD1 (5 bases). Germline V gene sequence: CDR1 SGHKS, CDR2 YYEKEE (reference sequence). The CDR3 contains 15 residues. The V end lost 4 bases, the J end lost 3 bases, and 13 bases lay between the germline ends. In DNA, the CDR3 is TGTGCCAGCAGCCTCCCGACAGCTCACACCGGGGAGCTGTTTTTT. It translates to CASSLPTAHTGELFF.

The chain couples TRBV6-6 to TRBJ2-5; a weak D match, TRBD2 (6 bases). CDR1 MNHNY and CDR2 SVGAGI come from the germline V gene (reference sequence). This CDR3 region has 16 residues. V shed 2 bases and J shed 4 bases, with 17 bases lying between them. The CDR3 nucleotides are TGTGCCAGCAGTTACGTGGAGGGCCCTGGGGGAGAGACCCAGTACTTC. It codes for CASSYVEGPGGETQYF.

This chain links TRBV14 with TRBJ2-3; unclear D gene. Germline loops: CDR1 SGHDN, CDR2 FVKESK. This CDR3 has 14 amino acids. Trimming shortened V by 0 bases and J by 6 bases, and 10 bases separated the two germline ends. CDR3 sequence reads: CASSQDRQLDTQYF. The CDR3 DNA is TGTGCCAGCAGCCAAGATCGTCAGCTGGATACGCAGTATTTT. The variable domain in full, with the rest retrieved from reference TRBV14 and TRBJ2-3, is EAGVTQFPSHSVIEKGQTVTLRCDPISGHDNLYWYRRVMGKEIKFLLHFVKESKQDESGMPNNRFLAERTGGTYSTLKVQPAELEDSGVYFCASSQDRQLDTQYFGPGTRLTVL.

The chain couples TRBV7-2 to TRBJ2-3; D is uncertain. The CDR3 length is 15 residues. Trimming cost V 5 bases and J 3 bases, with 15 bases left between them. Per germline, CDR1 SGHTA and CDR2 FQGNSA. The CDR3 protein is CASSEEGFTTDTQYF. As DNA, the CDR3 is TGTGCCAGCAGCGAAGAAGGGTTTACGACAGATACGCAGTATTTT.

The count of this clone is one. The gene calls are TRBV6-6 and TRBJ2-7; D is ambiguous. V dropped 7 bases and J dropped 1 base, with 11 bases sitting between them. The CDR3 totals 13 residues. In germline, CDR1 is MNHNY, CDR2 SVGAGI (reference sequence). This CDR3 is CASTSVGSYEQYF. DNA of the CDR3: TGTGCCAGCACCTCGGTTGGGTCCTACGAGCAGTACTTC.

This clone came up a few times. The gene calls are TRBV7-2 and TRBJ2-7; TRBD1 might be the D (6 bases). CDR1 SGHTA and CDR2 FQGNSA come from the germline V gene. This CDR3 contains 16 residues. Trimming took off 1 base at V and 4 bases at J, with 17 bases between the two ends. This CDR3 reads CASSLGGGGQQYEQYF. Written as DNA, the CDR3 is TGTGCCAGCAGCTTAGGAGGCGGAGGACAGCAATACGAGCAGTACTTC. The full variable domain, rest sourced from reference TRBV7-2 and TRBJ2-7, is GAGVSQSPSNKVTEKGKDVELRCDPISGHTALYWYRQSLGQGLEFLIYFQGNSAPDKSGLPSDRFSAERTGGSVSTLTIQRTQQEDSAVYLCASSLGGGGQQYEQYFGPGTRLTVT.

The V gene is TRBV7-8, the J gene TRBJ2-1, with D hard to call. Trimming stripped 0 bases from V and 8 bases from J, with 5 bases between. The CDR3 spans 12 residues. CDR1 is SGHVS and CDR2 is FQNEAQ in the germline V gene. The CDR3 loop reads CASSLAHDEQFF. CDR3 DNA sequence: TGTGCCAGCAGCTTAGCGCATGATGAGCAGTTCTTC.

The genes are TRBV5-1 and TRBJ1-2; no clear D gene. The germline V gene has CDR1 SGHRS and CDR2 YFSETQ. The ends were cut back, 0 bases at V and 3 bases at J, with 9 bases in the middle. The CDR3 is 14 amino acids. As DNA, the CDR3 is TGCGCCAGCAGCTTGGGTGACACATACTATGGCTACACCTTC. Its translation is CASSLGDTYYGYTF.

The rearrangement uses TRBV5-4 and TRBJ2-3; possibly TRBD1 for D (7 bases). Germline V gives CDR1 SGHNT, CDR2 YYREEE (reference sequence). The V end was cut by 2 bases, the J end by 4 bases, with 11 bases between. CDR3 size: 14 residues. The CDR3 loop is CASSFQGGPDTQYF. In DNA form, the CDR3 reads TGTGCCAGCAGCTTTCAGGGGGGCCCAGATACGCAGTATTTT.

The chain joins TRBV7-9 to TRBJ2-7, with TRBD1 matching over 9 bases. V dropped 5 bases and J dropped 3; count of bases not matched to a gene: 5. CDR3 length equals 14 residues. Germline V gene data show CDR1 as SEHNR and CDR2 as FQNEAQ (reference sequence). CDR3 sequence (DNA): TGTGCCAGCAGCCCCACAGGGGGCATCTACGAGCAGTACTTC. This sequence encodes CASSPTGGIYEQYF.

The chain recombines TRBV18 with TRBJ1-5; possibly TRBD1 for D (5 bases). The CDR3 spans 16 residues. Germline V lookup: CDR1 KGHSH, CDR2 LQKENI. The germline V and J ends were trimmed by 6 bases and 0 bases, with 15 bases remaining between them. CDR3 sequence reads: CASSLNRDYSNQPQHF. The CDR3 DNA is TGTGCCAGCTCGCTCAACCGGGACTATAGCAATCAGCCCCAGCATTTT.

The chain has TRBV7-2 and TRBJ2-7; 9 nucleotides match TRBD1. CDR3 size: 14 residues. V lost 3 bases to trimming and J lost 5 bases; unmatched junction nucleotides: 5. CDR1 and CDR2 (germline): SGHTA, FQGNSA. CDR3 in amino acids: CASSLGQGIHEQYF. CDR3 sequence (DNA): TGTGCCAGCAGCTTGGGACAGGGAATCCACGAGCAGTACTTC.

The chain uses TRBV27 and TRBJ1-2, with 7 bases lining up with TRBD1. The CDR3 is made up of 14 amino acids. V lost 0 bases to trimming and J lost 7 bases; unmatched junction nucleotides: 5. The germline V gene encodes CDR1 MNHEY and CDR2 SMNVEV (reference sequence). The CDR3 sequence is CASSLSWDSFGYTF. The CDR3 DNA follows: TGTGCCAGCAGTTTATCTTGGGACAGCTTTGGCTACACCTTC.

In the case of this clone: Other DNA sequences in the sample encode the same CDR3. The V and J genes are TRBV4-1 and TRBJ2-1; D is possibly TRBD2 (6 bases). Trimming cost V 5 bases and J 4 bases, with 9 bases left between them. The CDR3 contains 13 residues. Germline CDR1 is MGHRA and CDR2 is YSYEKL. In DNA form, the CDR3 reads TGCGCCAGCAGCACTGGGACTTACAATGAGCAGTTCTTC. Its protein is CASSTGTYNEQFF.

The rearrangement links TRBV4-2 to TRBJ2-7; either TRBD1 or TRBD2 may fit D (5 bases each). CDR3 size: 14 residues. Germline V gives CDR1 LGHNA, CDR2 YNFKEQ. Between the trimmed V and J ends, which lost 0 bases and 2 bases, there was a span of 8 bases. CDR3 residues: CASSQDPGPYEQYF. CDR3 nucleotides: TGTGCCAGCAGCCAAGATCCGGGACCCTACGAGCAGTACTTC.

The chain links TRBV5-5 to TRBJ2-7, with D perhaps matching TRBD1 (6 bases). The germline CDR1 and CDR2 sequences are SGHKS and YYEKEE (reference sequence). V was cut by 2 bases and J by 2 bases, with 17 bases left in between. This CDR3 has 16 amino acids. The CDR3 region has the DNA TGTGCCAGCAGCTTACCGGGACAAGGCGGAACCTACGAGCAGTACTTC. Translating gives CASSLPGQGGTYEQYF.

The chain recombines TRBV5-6 with TRBJ1-6; TRBD1 matches 9 bases. Germline-derived CDR1 and CDR2 are SGHDT and YYEEEE. The V and J ends lost 5 bases and 10 bases, in that order; junction bases with no gene match: 7. This CDR3 is built from 14 residues. CDR3 region: CASSFGTGNSPLHF. The DNA of the CDR3 is TGTGCCAGCAGTTTCGGGACAGGGAACTCACCCCTCCACTTT.